There are many counts of the clone carrying this T cell receptor (beta chain). Antigen unknown. Using its own MiXCR run on the 5' RACE reads, TCRdb lists one record per CDR3 protein. The table lists roughly 7,300 distinct CDR3 sequences, approximately 7.7% of them singletons. The data originate from a study of CD8 T cells in ankylosing spondylitis. Study-wide points: Earlier studies detected some motif variants in reactive arthritis synovial fluid and blood.

The source of this sequence is a male donor with ankylosing spondylitis or in good health (not recorded which). The sample was blood, either unsorted or a sorted T cell fraction (not recorded which).

The CDR3 sequence is CASSVVGTTDTQYF. CDR3 sequence (DNA): TGTGCCAGCAGCGTAGTGGGCACCACAGATACGCAGTATTTT. The chain couples TRBV9 to TRBJ2-3; D not certain. From germline, CDR1 is SGDLS and CDR2 YYNGEE. Trimming shortened V by 0 bases and J by 2 bases, and 7 bases separated the two germline ends. The CDR3 runs 14 residues.